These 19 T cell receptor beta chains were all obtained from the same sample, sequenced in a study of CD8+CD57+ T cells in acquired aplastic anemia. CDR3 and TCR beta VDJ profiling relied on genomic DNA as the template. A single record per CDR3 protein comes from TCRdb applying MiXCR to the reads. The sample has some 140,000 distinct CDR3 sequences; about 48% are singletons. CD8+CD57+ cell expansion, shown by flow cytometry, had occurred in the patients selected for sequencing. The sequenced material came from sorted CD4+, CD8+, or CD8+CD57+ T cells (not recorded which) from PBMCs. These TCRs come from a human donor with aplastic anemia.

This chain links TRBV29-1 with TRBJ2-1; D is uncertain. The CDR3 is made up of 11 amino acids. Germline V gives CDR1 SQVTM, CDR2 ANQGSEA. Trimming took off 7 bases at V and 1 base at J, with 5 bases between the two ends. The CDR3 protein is CSALSYNEQFF. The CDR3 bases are TGCAGCGCCCTGTCCTACAATGAGCAGTTCTTC.

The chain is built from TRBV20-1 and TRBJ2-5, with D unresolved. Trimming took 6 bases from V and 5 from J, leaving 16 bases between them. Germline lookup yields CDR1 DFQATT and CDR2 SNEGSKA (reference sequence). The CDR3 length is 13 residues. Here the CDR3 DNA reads TGCAGTGCAAATATCGGGCAGTTGGAGACCCAGTACTTC. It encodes CSANIGQLETQYF.

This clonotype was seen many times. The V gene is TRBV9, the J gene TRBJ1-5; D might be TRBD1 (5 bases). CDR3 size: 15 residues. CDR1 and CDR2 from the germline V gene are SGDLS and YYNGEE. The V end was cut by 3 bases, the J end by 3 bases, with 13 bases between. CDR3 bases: TGTGCCAGCAGCGCGGGCGGGGCAGTCAATCAGCCCCAGCATTTT. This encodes CASSAGGAVNQPQHF.

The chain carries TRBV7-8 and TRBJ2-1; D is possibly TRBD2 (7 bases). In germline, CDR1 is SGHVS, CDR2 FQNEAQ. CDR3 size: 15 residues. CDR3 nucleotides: TGTGCTGGAGATTTGGGGGGGCACTCCTACAATGAGCAGTTCTTC. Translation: CAGDLGGHSYNEQFF.

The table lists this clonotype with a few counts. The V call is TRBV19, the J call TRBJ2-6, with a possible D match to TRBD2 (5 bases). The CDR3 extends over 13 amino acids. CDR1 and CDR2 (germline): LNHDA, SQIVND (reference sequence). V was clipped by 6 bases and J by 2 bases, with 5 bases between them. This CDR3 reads CASREAGANVLTF. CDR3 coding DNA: TGTGCCAGTAGGGAGGCTGGGGCCAACGTCCTGACTTTC.

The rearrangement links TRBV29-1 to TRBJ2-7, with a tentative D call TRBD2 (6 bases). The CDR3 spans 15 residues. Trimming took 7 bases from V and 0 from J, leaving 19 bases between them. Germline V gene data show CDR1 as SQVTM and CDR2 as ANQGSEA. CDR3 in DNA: TGCAGCGCCGAGGAGGGCCGACGGAGCTCCTACGAGCAGTACTTC. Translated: CSAEEGRRSSYEQYF.

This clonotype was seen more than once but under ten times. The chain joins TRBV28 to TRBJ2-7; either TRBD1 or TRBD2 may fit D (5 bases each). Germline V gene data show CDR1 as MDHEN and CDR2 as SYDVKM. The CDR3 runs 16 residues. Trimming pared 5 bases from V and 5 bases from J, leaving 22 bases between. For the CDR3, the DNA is TGTGCCAGCAGTCGTTACCGGGACGCTGAGGACCACGAGCAGTACTTC. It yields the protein CASSRYRDAEDHEQYF.

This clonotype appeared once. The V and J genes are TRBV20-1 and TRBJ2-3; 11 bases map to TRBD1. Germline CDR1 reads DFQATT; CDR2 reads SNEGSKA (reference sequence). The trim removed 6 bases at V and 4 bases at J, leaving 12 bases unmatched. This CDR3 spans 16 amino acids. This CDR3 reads CSASSTGTGGPDTQYF. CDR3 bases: TGCAGTGCCAGCAGTACCGGGACAGGGGGTCCAGATACGCAGTATTTT.

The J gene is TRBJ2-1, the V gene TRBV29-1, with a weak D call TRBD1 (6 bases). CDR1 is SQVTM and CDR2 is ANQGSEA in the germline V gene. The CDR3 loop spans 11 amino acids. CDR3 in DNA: TGCAGTTTCGGGACACGGAATGAGCAGTTCTTC. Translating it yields CSFGTRNEQFF.

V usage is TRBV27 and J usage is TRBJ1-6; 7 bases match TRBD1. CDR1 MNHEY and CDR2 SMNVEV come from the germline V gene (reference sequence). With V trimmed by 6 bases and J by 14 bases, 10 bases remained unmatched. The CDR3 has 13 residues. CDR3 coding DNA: TGTGCCAGCAGGAAAGACAGGGTTAGTACCCTCCACTTT. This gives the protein CASRKDRVSTLHF.

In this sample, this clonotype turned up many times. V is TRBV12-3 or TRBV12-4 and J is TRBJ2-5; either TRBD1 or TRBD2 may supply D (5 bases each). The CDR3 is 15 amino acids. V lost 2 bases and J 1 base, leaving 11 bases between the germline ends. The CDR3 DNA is TGTGCCAGCAGTTTAAGGGGACGGATCCAAGAGACCCAGTACTTC. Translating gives CASSLRGRIQETQYF.

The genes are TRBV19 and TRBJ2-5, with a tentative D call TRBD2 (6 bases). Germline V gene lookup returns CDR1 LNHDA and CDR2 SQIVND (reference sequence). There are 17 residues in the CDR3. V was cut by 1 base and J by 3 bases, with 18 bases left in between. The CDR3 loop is CASSIGVLGAGKETQYF. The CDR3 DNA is TGTGCCAGTAGTATAGGTGTCCTCGGGGCGGGGAAAGAGACCCAGTACTTC. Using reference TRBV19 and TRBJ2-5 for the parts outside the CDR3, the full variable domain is DGGITQSPKYLFRKEGQNVTLSCEQNLNHDAMYWYRQDPGQGLRLIYYSQIVNDFQKGDIAEGYSVSREKKESFPLTVTSAQKNPTAFYLCASSIGVLGAGKETQYFGPGTRLLVL.

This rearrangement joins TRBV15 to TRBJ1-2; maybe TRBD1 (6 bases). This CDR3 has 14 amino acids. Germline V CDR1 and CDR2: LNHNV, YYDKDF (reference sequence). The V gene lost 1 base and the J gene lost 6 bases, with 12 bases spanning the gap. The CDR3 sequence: CATSRGTATDGYTF. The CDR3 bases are TGTGCCACCAGCAGAGGGACAGCGACAGATGGCTACACCTTC.

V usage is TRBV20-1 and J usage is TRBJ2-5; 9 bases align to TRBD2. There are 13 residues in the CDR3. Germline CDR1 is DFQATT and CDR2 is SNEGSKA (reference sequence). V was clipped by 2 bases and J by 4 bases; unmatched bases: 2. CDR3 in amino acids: CSARSGGPETQYF. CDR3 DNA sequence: TGCAGTGCTAGAAGCGGGGGGCCAGAGACCCAGTACTTC.

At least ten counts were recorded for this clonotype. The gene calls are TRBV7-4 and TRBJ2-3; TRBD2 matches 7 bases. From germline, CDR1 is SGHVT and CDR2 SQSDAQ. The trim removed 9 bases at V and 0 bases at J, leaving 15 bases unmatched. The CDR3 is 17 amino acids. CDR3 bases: TGTGCCAGGGGACTACATCGGGGGGATTTTAGCACAGATACGCAGTATTTT. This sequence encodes CARGLHRGDFSTDTQYF. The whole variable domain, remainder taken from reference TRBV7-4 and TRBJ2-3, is GAGVSQSPRYKVAKRGRDVALRCDSISGHVTLYWYRQTLGQGSEVLTYSQSDAQRDKSGRPSGRFSAERPERSVSTLKIQRTEQGDSAVYLCARGLHRGDFSTDTQYFGPGTRLTVL.

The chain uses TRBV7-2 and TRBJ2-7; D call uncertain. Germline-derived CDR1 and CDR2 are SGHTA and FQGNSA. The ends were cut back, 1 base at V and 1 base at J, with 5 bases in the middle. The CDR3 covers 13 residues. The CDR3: CASSLVWSYEQYF. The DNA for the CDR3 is TGTGCCAGCAGCTTAGTTTGGTCCTACGAGCAGTACTTC.

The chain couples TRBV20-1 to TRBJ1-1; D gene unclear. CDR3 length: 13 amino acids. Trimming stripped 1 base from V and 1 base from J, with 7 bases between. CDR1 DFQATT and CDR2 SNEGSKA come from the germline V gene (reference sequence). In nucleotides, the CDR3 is TGCAGTGCTAGAGTACACCAGAACACTGAAGCTTTCTTT. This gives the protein CSARVHQNTEAFF.

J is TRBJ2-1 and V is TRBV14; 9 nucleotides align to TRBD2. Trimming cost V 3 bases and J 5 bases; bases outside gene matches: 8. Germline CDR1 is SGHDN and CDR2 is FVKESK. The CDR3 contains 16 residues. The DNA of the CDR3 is TGTGCCAGCAGCCAGAACCCTAGCGGGGAGCACAATGAGCAGTTCTTC. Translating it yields CASSQNPSGEHNEQFF. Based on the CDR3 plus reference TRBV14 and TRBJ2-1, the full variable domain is EAGVTQFPSHSVIEKGQTVTLRCDPISGHDNLYWYRRVMGKEIKFLLHFVKESKQDESGMPNNRFLAERTGGTYSTLKVQPAELEDSGVYFCASSQNPSGEHNEQFFGPGTRLTVL.

DNA for the CDR3: TGTGCCAGCAGCCCCCGGCCGGGGACAGGGGATCAGGCCCTCCACTTT. As protein: CASSPRPGTGDQALHF. V and J are TRBV14 and TRBJ1-6, with 10 positions matching TRBD1. Trimming cost V 4 bases and J 14 bases; bases outside gene matches: 14. CDR1 SGHDN and CDR2 FVKESK come from the germline V gene. The CDR3 is made up of 16 amino acids.